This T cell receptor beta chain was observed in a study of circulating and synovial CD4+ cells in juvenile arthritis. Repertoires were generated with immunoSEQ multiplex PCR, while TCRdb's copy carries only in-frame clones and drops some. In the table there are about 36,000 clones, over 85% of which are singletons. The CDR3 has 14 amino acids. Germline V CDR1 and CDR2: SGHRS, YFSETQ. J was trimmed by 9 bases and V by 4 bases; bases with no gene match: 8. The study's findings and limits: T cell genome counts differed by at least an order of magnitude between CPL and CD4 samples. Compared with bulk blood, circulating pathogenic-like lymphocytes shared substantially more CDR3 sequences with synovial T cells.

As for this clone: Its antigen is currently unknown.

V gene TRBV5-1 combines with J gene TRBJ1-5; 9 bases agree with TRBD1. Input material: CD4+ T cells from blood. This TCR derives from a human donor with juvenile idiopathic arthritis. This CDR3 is CASSMEQGAAPQHF. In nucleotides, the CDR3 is TGCGCCAGCAGCATGGAACAGGGGGCAGCGCCCCAGCATTTT. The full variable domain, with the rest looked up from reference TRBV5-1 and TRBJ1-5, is KAGVTQTPRYLIKTRGQQVTLSCSPISGHRSVSWYQQTPGQGLQFLFEYFSETQRNKGNFPGRFSGRQFSNSRSEMNVSTLELGDSALYLCASSMEQGAAPQHFGDGTRLSIL.